One sample yielded the 20 T cell receptor beta chains listed below, sequenced in a study of cytotoxic CD8 clonotypes in ibrutinib-treated CLL. Sequencing was performed with immunoSEQ multiplex PCR; in TCRdb, only in-frame clones are kept and a portion is missing. This table holds some 290,000 clones, roughly 80% found once. This specimen consisted of PBMCs, obtained before ibrutinib treatment. These receptors came from a human donor with chronic lymphocytic leukemia.

This clone was picked up one time. The gene calls are TRBV30 and TRBJ2-1; 7 nucleotides align to TRBD1. Germline V lookup: CDR1 GTSNPN, CDR2 SVGIG (reference sequence). Trimming took 0 bases from V and 4 from J; bases not matched to a gene: 3. The length of the CDR3 is 14 residues. DNA for the CDR3: TGTGCCTGGAGTGTAAAGGGGGCGTACAATGAGCAGTTCTTC. This translates into CAWSVKGAYNEQFF.

This clone was detected only a few times. This chain links TRBV5-5 with TRBJ2-1; 11 nucleotides line up with TRBD2. The germline gives CDR1 SGHKS, CDR2 YYEKEE (reference sequence). After removal of 3 bases from V and 7 bases from J, the junction contained 9 bases not matched to a gene. The length of the CDR3 is 16 residues. The DNA for the CDR3 is TGTGCCAGCAGCTCGGGACTAGCGGAGTACAAGAATGAGCAGTTCTTC. As protein: CASSSGLAEYKNEQFF.

The V and J genes are TRBV10-1 and TRBJ2-2; 12 positions match TRBD2. J gave up 0 bases and V 5 bases, and 4 bases lay outside the gene matches. The CDR3 runs 17 residues. The germline CDR1 and CDR2 sequences are WNHNN and SYGVQD (reference sequence). This CDR3 reads CASSFGTSGPNTGELFF. CDR3 sequence (DNA): TGCGCCAGCAGTTTCGGGACTAGCGGGCCGAACACCGGGGAGCTGTTTTTT.

The chain couples TRBV4-1 to TRBJ1-4; D unclear. The germline V gene has CDR1 MGHRA and CDR2 YSYEKL. This CDR3 comprises 15 residues. V was pared by 5 bases and J by 0 bases, with 10 bases between. The CDR3 protein is CASSGRPATNEKLFF. CDR3 coding DNA: TGCGCCAGCAGCGGACGGCCCGCAACTAATGAAAAACTGTTTTTT.

V and J are TRBV6-5 and TRBJ2-2; 8 bases line up with TRBD2. With V trimmed by 6 bases and J by 5 bases, 5 bases remained unmatched. The CDR3 totals 14 residues. Per the germline V gene, CDR1 is MNHEY and CDR2 is SVGAGI. This CDR3 is CASSSGSRTGELFF. In DNA, the CDR3 is TGTGCCAGCAGCAGCGGGAGTAGGACCGGGGAGCTGTTTTTT.

This chain's CDR3 is CASSVALAGGQETQYF. CDR3 sequence (DNA): TGTGCCAGCAGCGTAGCTCTGGCAGGGGGGCAGGAGACCCAGTACTTC. The rearrangement joins TRBV9 to TRBJ2-5, with D possibly matching TRBD1 (7 bases). Germline CDR1 and CDR2: SGDLS and YYNGEE. Between the trimmed V and J ends, which lost 0 bases and 5 bases, there was a span of 17 bases. The CDR3 contains 16 residues.

The J gene is TRBJ2-3, the V gene TRBV4-2; 7 nucleotides agree with TRBD1. Germline trimming cut 3 bases from V and 0 bases from J; bases unmatched to any gene: 9. CDR1 is LGHNA, CDR2 YNFKEQ, per germline. The CDR3 is 17 amino acids. The CDR3 DNA follows: TGTGCCAGCAGCCAGCACCGACCGGGACAGAGCACAGATACGCAGTATTTT. Translation: CASSQHRPGQSTDTQYF.

V gene TRBV7-2 combines with J gene TRBJ2-3; TRBD2 matches at 12 bases. Germline V gene sequence: CDR1 SGHTA, CDR2 FQGNSA. Trimming at V came to 4 bases and at J to 6 bases, leaving 5 bases not matched to a gene. The CDR3 runs 15 residues. DNA of the CDR3: TGTGCCAGCAGCTCCCTAGCGGGAGGGCTTGATACGCAGTATTTT. Translation: CASSSLAGGLDTQYF.

J is TRBJ2-3 and V is TRBV28; 8 bases are shared with TRBD2. CDR3 length: 19 amino acids. Losses at the gene ends were 4 bases for V and 3 bases for J; bases not matched to a gene: 18. Germline CDR1 and CDR2: MDHEN and SYDVKM. CDR3 in DNA: TGTGCCAGCAGTTCGAGTAACATAACCGGGACTAGTGAGACAGATACGCAGTATTTT. It yields the protein CASSSSNITGTSETDTQYF.

There are a few counts of this clone. The chain is built from TRBV5-4 and TRBJ2-3, with D maybe TRBD2 (6 bases). Trimming took off 0 bases at V and 3 bases at J, with 11 bases between the two ends. The CDR3 runs to 15 residues. The V gene's germline CDR1 is SGHNT and CDR2 YYREEE (reference sequence). The CDR3 loop is CASSLVEGRTDTQYF. The CDR3 DNA reads as TGTGCCAGCAGCTTGGTAGAGGGGAGGACAGATACGCAGTATTTT.

The CDR3 is CASSNRARGRVTGELFF. Written as DNA, the CDR3 is TGTGCCAGCAGTAACAGGGCTCGCGGGAGAGTCACCGGGGAGCTGTTTTTT. V gene TRBV27 combines with J gene TRBJ2-2; the D gene is possibly TRBD2 (7 bases). CDR1 is MNHEY and CDR2 is SMNVEV in the germline V gene (reference sequence). V was trimmed by 5 bases and J by 4 bases, leaving 20 bases between them. The CDR3 loop spans 17 amino acids.

The count of this clone is one. In the same sample, other DNA sequences code for this CDR3. The V call is TRBV18, the J call TRBJ2-7; D is undetermined. CDR3 length equals 12 residues. V lost 6 bases to trimming and J lost 0 bases, with 6 bases between them. Germline CDR1 reads KGHSH; CDR2 reads LQKENI. CDR3 sequence: CASSPSSYEQYF. CDR3 coding DNA: TGTGCCAGCTCCCCTAGCTCCTACGAGCAGTACTTC.

The chain uses TRBV30 and TRBJ1-1; weak D call: TRBD1 (5 bases). CDR3 length: 12 residues. The germline V gene has CDR1 GTSNPN and CDR2 SVGIG (reference sequence). V was shortened by 0 bases and J by 4 bases, with 6 bases between the two germline ends. The CDR3 DNA reads TGTGCCTGGAGTGTTGGGGGCACTGAAGCTTTCTTT. Residues: CAWSVGGTEAFF.

V usage is TRBV5-6 and J usage is TRBJ2-7; TRBD1 matches 8 bases. Germline lookup yields CDR1 SGHDT and CDR2 YYEEEE. The CDR3 consists of 14 residues. J lost 4 bases, V lost 0 bases, and 3 bases had no gene match. The DNA for the CDR3 is TGTGCCAGCAGCTTGGCGCAGGGGGCGTACGAGCAGTACTTC. Translation: CASSLAQGAYEQYF.

CDR3 bases: TGTGCCAGCAGCTCATCGACCCAGATCTCATCAGAGCAGTTCTTC. It is translated as CASSSSTQISSEQFF. This chain connects TRBV7-9 to TRBJ2-1, with D unresolved. V lost 4 bases and J 10 bases, leaving 20 bases between the germline ends. Looked up from germline, CDR1 is SEHNR and CDR2 is FQNEAQ (reference sequence). CDR3 length: 15 residues.

The chain couples TRBV7-6 to TRBJ2-7, with D maybe TRBD2 (5 bases). The CDR3 totals 16 residues. Trimming took off 1 base at V and 7 bases at J, with 20 bases between the two ends. In germline, CDR1 is SGHVS, CDR2 FNYEAQ. The CDR3 coding sequence is TGTGCCAGCAGCTTAGGATCAAACCTAGCTATTTTGGAGCAGTACTTC. Protein: CASSLGSNLAILEQYF.

The CDR3 loop reads CASSQVTGTGELFF. CDR3 coding DNA: TGTGCCAGCAGCCAAGTGACGGGGACGGGGGAGCTGTTTTTT. The chain recombines TRBV4-2 with TRBJ2-2, with D possibly being TRBD1 or TRBD2 (5 bases each). Between the trimmed V and J ends, which lost 1 base and 8 bases, there was a span of 11 bases. This CDR3 has 14 residues. Germline lookup yields CDR1 LGHNA and CDR2 YNFKEQ.

V usage is TRBV19 and J usage is TRBJ2-5; D is unclear. V was trimmed by 9 bases and J by 0 bases, leaving 26 bases between them. The CDR3 has 18 amino acids. Germline lookup yields CDR1 LNHDA and CDR2 SQIVND (reference sequence). As DNA, the CDR3 is TGTGCCAGCCGACCTACATTAAGCTACCCGGCAAACCAAGAGACCCAGTACTTC. It specifies CASRPTLSYPANQETQYF.

The V gene is TRBV4-3, the J gene TRBJ2-2; D perhaps matches TRBD1 (5 bases). V dropped 7 bases and J dropped 2 bases, with 20 bases sitting between them. Germline CDR1 LGHNA, CDR2 YSLEER. CDR3 length equals 17 residues. This CDR3 reads CASTPEVYGANTGELFF. The CDR3 coding sequence is TGCGCCAGCACCCCAGAGGTTTATGGGGCAAACACCGGGGAGCTGTTTTTT.

The chain links TRBV5-4 to TRBJ2-3; the D gene is possibly TRBD2 (6 bases). The CDR3 has 16 amino acids. V gave up 4 bases and J gave up 4 bases, with 19 bases separating them. Germline CDR1 is SGHNT and CDR2 is YYREEE (reference sequence). CDR3 nucleotides: TGTGCCAGCAGCCCTGGTGGTAGGGGAGGTGCAGATACGCAGTATTTT. Its translation: CASSPGGRGGADTQYF.